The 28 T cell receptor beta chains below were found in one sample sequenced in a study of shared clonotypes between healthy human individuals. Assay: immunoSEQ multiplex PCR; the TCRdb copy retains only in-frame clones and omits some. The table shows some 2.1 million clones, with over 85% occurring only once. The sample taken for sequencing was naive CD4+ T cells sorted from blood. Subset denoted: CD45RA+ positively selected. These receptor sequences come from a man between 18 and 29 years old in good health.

CDR3 bases: TGTGCCAGCAGCTTATTCTCTAGTCAAGAGACCCAGTACTTC. Translating gives CASSLFSSQETQYF. The chain has TRBV5-4 and TRBJ2-5, with no clear D. V lost 2 bases, J lost 2 bases, and 10 bases lay in between. Germline assignment: CDR1 SGHNT and CDR2 YYREEE (reference sequence). There are 14 residues in the CDR3. The whole variable domain, filled in from reference TRBV5-4 and TRBJ2-5, reads ETGVTQSPTHLIKTRGQQVTLRCSSQSGHNTVSWYQQALGQGPQFIFQYYREEENGRGNFPPRFSGLQFPNYSSELNVNALELDDSALYLCASSLFSSQETQYFGPGTRLLVL.

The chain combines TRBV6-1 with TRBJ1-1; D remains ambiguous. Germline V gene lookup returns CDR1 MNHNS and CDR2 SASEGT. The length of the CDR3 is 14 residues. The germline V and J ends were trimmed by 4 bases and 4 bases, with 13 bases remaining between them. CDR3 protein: CASSAQQEATEAFF. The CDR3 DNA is TGTGCCAGCAGTGCGCAGCAGGAAGCCACTGAAGCTTTCTTT.

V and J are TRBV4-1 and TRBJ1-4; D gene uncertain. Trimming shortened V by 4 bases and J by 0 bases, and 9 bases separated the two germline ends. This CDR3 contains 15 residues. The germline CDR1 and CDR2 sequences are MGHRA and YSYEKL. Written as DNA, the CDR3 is TGCGCCAGCAGCCCGGAGGTTCCAACTAATGAAAAACTGTTTTTT. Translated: CASSPEVPTNEKLFF.

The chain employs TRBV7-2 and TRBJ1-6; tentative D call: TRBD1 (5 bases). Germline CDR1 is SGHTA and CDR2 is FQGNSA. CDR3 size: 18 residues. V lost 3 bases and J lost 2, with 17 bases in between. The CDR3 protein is CASSFYHTDRAYNSPLHF. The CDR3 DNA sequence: TGTGCCAGCAGCTTCTACCATACAGACAGAGCCTATAATTCACCCCTCCACTTT.

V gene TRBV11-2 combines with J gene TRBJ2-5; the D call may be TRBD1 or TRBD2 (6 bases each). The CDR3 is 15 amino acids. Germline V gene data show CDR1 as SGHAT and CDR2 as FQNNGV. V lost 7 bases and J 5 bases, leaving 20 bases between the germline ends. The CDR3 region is CASTNPLGGYETQYF. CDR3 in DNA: TGTGCCAGCACCAACCCGTTGGGGGGCTATGAGACCCAGTACTTC.

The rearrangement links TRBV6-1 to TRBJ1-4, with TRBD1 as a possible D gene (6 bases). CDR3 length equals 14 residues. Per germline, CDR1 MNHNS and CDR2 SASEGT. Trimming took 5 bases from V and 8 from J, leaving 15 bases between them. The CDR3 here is CASSKQGVGEKLFF. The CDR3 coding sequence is TGTGCCAGCAGTAAACAGGGAGTAGGCGAAAAACTGTTTTTT.

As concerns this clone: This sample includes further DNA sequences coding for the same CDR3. The chain's CDR3 is CASSLDRLYGYTF. The CDR3 DNA sequence: TGTGCCAGCAGCCTGGACAGACTCTATGGCTACACCTTC. The genes are TRBV5-6 and TRBJ1-2; a possible D gene is TRBD1 (6 bases). The CDR3 extends over 13 amino acids. Germline loops: CDR1 SGHDT, CDR2 YYEEEE. Trimming cost V 4 bases and J 4 bases, with 11 bases left between them.

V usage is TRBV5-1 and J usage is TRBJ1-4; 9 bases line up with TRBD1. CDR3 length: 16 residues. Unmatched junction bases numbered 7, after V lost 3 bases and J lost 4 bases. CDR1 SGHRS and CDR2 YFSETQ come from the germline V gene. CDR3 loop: CASSSGQGKGNEKLFF. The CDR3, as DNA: TGCGCCAGCAGCTCAGGACAGGGGAAGGGTAATGAAAAACTGTTTTTT.

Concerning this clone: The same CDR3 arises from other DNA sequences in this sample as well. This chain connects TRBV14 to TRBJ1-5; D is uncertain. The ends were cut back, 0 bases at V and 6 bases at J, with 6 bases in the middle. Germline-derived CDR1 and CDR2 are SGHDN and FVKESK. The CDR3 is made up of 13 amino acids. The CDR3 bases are TGTGCCAGCAGCCAAGATTTGCGTCAGCCCCAGCATTTT. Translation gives CASSQDLRQPQHF.

CDR3 DNA sequence: TGTGCCAGTAGTATAGCAACTAGCGGGATCGTCGAGCAGTACTTC. It translates to CASSIATSGIVEQYF. V and J are TRBV19 and TRBJ2-7, with 10 positions matching TRBD2. The CDR3 contains 15 residues. V dropped 1 base and J dropped 6; count of bases not matched to a gene: 6. Germline loops: CDR1 LNHDA, CDR2 SQIVND (reference sequence).

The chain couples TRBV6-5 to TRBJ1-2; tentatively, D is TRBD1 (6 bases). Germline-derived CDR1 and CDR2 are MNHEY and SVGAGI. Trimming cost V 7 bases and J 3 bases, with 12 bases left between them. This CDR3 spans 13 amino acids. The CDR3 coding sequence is TGTGCCAGCACCCCCACAGGGTACTATGGCTACACCTTC. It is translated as CASTPTGYYGYTF.

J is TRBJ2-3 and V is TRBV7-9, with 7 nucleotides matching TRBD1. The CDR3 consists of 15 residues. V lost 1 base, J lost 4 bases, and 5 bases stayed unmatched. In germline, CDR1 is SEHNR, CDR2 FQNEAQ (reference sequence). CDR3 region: CASSLGDRAADTQYF. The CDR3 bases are TGTGCCAGCAGCTTAGGGGACAGAGCTGCAGATACGCAGTATTTT.

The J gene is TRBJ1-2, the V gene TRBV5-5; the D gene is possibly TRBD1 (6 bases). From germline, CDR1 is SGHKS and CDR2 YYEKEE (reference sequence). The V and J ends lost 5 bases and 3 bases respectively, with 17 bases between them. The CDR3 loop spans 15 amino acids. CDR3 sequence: CASRRAAGADYGYTF. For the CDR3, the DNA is TGTGCCAGCAGGCGGGCCGCGGGGGCAGACTATGGCTACACCTTC.

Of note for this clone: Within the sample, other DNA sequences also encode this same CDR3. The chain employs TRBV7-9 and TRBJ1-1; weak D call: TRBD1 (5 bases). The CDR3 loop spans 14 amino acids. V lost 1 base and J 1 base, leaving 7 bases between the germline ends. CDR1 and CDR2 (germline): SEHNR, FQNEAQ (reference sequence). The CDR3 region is CASSLVGGNTEAFF. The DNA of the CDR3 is TGTGCCAGCAGCTTAGTTGGGGGGAACACTGAAGCTTTCTTT. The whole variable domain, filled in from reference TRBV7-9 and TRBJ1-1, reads DTGVSQNPRHKITKRGQNVTFRCDPISEHNRLYWYRQTLGQGPEFLTYFQNEAQLEKSRLLSDRFSAERPKGSFSTLEIQRTEQGDSAMYLCASSLVGGNTEAFFGQGTRLTVV.

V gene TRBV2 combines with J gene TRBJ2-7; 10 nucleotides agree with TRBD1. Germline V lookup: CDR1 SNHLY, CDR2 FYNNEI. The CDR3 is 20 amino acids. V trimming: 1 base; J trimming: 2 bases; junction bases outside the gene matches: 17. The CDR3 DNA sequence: TGTGCCAGCAGTGAAGTCTATTTGACAGGGGGCAAATATAACGCCTACGAGCAGTACTTC. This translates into CASSEVYLTGGKYNAYEQYF.

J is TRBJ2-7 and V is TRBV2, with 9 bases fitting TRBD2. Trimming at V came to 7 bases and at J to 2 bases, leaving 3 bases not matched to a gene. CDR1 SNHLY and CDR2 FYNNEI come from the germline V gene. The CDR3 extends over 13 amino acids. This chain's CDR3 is CASMREGPYEQYF. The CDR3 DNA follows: TGTGCCAGCATGCGGGAGGGCCCCTACGAGCAGTACTTC.

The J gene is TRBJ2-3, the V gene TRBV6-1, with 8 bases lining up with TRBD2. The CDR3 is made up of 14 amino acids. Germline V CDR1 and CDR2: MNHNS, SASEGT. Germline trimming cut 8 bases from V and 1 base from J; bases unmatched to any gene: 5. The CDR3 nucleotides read TGTGCCAGCGATGGCGGGGGGCGCACAGATACGCAGTATTTT. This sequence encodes CASDGGGRTDTQYF.

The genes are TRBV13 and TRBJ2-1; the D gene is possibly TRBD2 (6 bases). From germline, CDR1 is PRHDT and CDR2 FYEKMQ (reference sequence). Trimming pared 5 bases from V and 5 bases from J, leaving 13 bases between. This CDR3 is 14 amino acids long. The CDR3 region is CASSRDSSNNEQFF. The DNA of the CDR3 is TGTGCCAGCAGCCGGGACTCATCCAACAATGAGCAGTTCTTC.

The CDR3 sequence: CASSLEGTSGSPYEQYF. The DNA for the CDR3 is TGTGCCAGCAGCTTAGAAGGGACTAGCGGGTCCCCCTACGAGCAGTACTTC. The rearrangement joins TRBV7-2 to TRBJ2-7; 12 bases align to TRBD2. Germline V gene sequence: CDR1 SGHTA, CDR2 FQGNSA. The ends lost 1 base at V and 2 bases at J; junction bases unmatched: 6. The CDR3 runs to 17 residues.

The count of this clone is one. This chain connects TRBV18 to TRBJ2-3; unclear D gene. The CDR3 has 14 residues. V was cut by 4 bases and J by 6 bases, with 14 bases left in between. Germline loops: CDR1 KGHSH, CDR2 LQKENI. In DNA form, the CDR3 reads TGTGCCAGCTCACACGGTTCCCTGGGCGATACGCAGTATTTT. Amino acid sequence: CASSHGSLGDTQYF.

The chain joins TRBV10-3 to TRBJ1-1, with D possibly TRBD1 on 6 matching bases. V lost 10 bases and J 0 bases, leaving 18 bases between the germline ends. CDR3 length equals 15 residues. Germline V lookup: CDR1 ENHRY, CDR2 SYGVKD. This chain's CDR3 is CATAGEQGVNTEAFF. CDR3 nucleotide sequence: TGTGCCACGGCAGGGGAACAGGGAGTGAACACTGAAGCTTTCTTT.

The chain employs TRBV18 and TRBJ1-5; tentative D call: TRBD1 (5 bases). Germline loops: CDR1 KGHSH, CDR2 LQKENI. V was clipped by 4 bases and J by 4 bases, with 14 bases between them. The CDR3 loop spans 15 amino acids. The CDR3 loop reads CASSHRDSPNQPQHF. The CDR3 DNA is TGTGCCAGCTCACACAGAGACAGCCCAAATCAGCCCCAGCATTTT.

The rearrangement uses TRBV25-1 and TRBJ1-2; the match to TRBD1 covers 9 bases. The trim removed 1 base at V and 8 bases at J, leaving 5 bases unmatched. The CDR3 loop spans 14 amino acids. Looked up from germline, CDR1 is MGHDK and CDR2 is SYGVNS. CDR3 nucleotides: TGTGCCAGCAGTGAATTTCGGGACAGGGACGGCTACACCTTC. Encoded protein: CASSEFRDRDGYTF.

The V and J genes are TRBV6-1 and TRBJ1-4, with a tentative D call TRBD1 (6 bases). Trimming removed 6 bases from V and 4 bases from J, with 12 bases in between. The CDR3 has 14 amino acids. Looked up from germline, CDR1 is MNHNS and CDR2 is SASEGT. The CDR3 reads CASSLGGSNEKLFF. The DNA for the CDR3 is TGTGCCAGCAGCTTAGGGGGTAGTAATGAAAAACTGTTTTTT.

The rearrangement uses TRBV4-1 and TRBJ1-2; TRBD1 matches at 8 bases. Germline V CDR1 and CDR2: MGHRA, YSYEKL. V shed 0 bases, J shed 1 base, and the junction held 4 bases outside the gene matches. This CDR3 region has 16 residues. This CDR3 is CASSQDQGASNYGYTF. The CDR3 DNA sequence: TGCGCCAGCAGCCAAGATCAGGGGGCGAGTAACTATGGCTACACCTTC.

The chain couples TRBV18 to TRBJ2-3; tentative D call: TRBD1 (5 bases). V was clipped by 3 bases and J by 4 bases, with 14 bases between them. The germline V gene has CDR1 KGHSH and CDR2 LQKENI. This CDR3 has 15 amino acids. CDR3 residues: CASSPRTRDADTQYF. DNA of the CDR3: TGTGCCAGCTCACCCCGGACCAGGGATGCAGATACGCAGTATTTT.

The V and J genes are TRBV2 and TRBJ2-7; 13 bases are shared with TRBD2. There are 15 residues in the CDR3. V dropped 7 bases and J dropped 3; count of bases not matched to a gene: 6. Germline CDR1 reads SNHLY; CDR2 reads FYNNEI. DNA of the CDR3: TGTGCCAGCAAGGAGGGGACTAGCGGGATCTACGAGCAGTACTTC. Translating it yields CASKEGTSGIYEQYF. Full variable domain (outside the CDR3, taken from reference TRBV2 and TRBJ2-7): EPEVTQTPSHQVTQMGQEVILRCVPISNHLYFYWYRQILGQKVEFLVSFYNNEISEKSEIFDDQFSVERPDGSNFTLKIRSTKLEDSAMYFCASKEGTSGIYEQYFGPGTRLTVT.

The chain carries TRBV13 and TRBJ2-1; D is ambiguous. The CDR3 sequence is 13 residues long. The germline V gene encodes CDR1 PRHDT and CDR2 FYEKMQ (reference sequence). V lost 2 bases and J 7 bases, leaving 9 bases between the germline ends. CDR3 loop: CASSLKLRNEQFF. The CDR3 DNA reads TGTGCCAGCAGCTTAAAGTTGAGGAATGAGCAGTTCTTC.